A single sample gave rise to the 11 T cell receptor beta chains below, sequenced in a study of naive and memory T cell subsets. An equimolar mix of two oligonucleotides served as the beta constant-region primer for TRBC1 and TRBC2. Four rounds of PCR amplified the ligated cDNA using nested alpha and beta constant-region primers plus SP2. TCRdb ran MiXCR on the UMI-ligation and nested PCR reads and lists one entry per CDR3 protein. Among tens of thousands of distinct CDR3 sequences listed, approximately 9.2% were seen once. Sequenced input: naive CD8+ T cells from blood. These receptors were taken from a human donor in good health.

There are many counts of this clonotype. This chain joins TRBV10-3 and TRBJ2-3; D call uncertain. From germline, CDR1 is ENHRY and CDR2 SYGVKD. V shed 6 bases and J shed 2 bases, with 15 bases lying between them. This CDR3 comprises 15 residues. The CDR3 sequence is CAIRAPDPNTDTQYF. The CDR3 region has the DNA TGTGCCATCAGGGCGCCAGACCCAAACACAGATACGCAGTATTTT.

This clonotype occurred many times. The chain combines TRBV20-1 with TRBJ2-3; TRBD2 might be the D (5 bases). Per germline, CDR1 DFQATT and CDR2 SNEGSKA (reference sequence). V was trimmed by 4 bases and J by 3 bases, leaving 17 bases between them. This CDR3 region has 15 residues. Here the CDR3 reads CSATSFEERTDTQYF. The CDR3 nucleotides are TGCAGTGCTACCTCCTTCGAGGAGCGGACAGATACGCAGTATTTT.

Many counts were recorded for this clonotype. V gene TRBV28 combines with J gene TRBJ2-7, with D unresolved. In germline, CDR1 is MDHEN, CDR2 SYDVKM. The CDR3 is 10 residues long. V was cut by 5 bases and J by 2 bases, with 1 base left in between. CDR3 sequence reads: CASSAYEQYF. The CDR3 DNA is TGTGCCAGCAGTGCCTACGAGCAGTACTTC.

This clonotype was seen at least ten times. The chain employs TRBV9 and TRBJ2-1; the match to TRBD1 covers 7 bases. This CDR3 contains 13 residues. V lost 3 bases, J lost 5 bases, and 2 bases stayed unmatched. Per germline, CDR1 SGDLS and CDR2 YYNGEE. The DNA for the CDR3 is TGTGCCAGCAGCGGGACAGGTCACAATGAGCAGTTCTTC. Translated, it gives CASSGTGHNEQFF.

In its sample, this clonotype was seen many times. The V gene is TRBV20-1, the J gene TRBJ1-3; D gene ambiguous. The CDR3 sequence is 17 residues long. Germline loops: CDR1 DFQATT, CDR2 SNEGSKA (reference sequence). V was pared by 6 bases and J by 1 base, with 22 bases between. The DNA of the CDR3 is TGCAGTGCCAACATACATGGCTCTGGTGAATCTGGAAACACCATATATTTT. Amino acids: CSANIHGSGESGNTIYF.

In this sample, this clonotype turned up many times. The V and J genes are TRBV6-6 and TRBJ2-3; TRBD2 agrees at 10 bases. The CDR3 has 16 residues. J lost 3 bases, V lost 2 bases, and 5 bases had no gene match. The germline V gene encodes CDR1 MNHNY and CDR2 SVGAGI (reference sequence). CDR3 DNA sequence: TGTGCCAGCAGTTACGGGGTTAGCGGGAGGACAGATACGCAGTATTTT. It specifies CASSYGVSGRTDTQYF.

The chain employs TRBV6-5 and TRBJ2-7; 10 bases map to TRBD1. The CDR3 is made up of 14 amino acids. From germline, CDR1 is MNHEY and CDR2 SVGAGI. V lost 2 bases, J lost 6 bases, and 4 bases stayed unmatched. In DNA, the CDR3 is TGTGCCAGCAGTTACGACAGGGGGCTACGCGAGCAGTACTTC. Translation gives CASSYDRGLREQYF.

The chain employs TRBV27 and TRBJ1-1, with D unclear. Trimming took 0 bases from V and 7 from J, leaving 18 bases between them. The germline CDR1 and CDR2 sequences are MNHEY and SMNVEV (reference sequence). CDR3 length: 16 residues. The CDR3 is CASSLSRNSPLNEAFF. CDR3 nucleotide sequence: TGTGCCAGCAGTTTATCTAGAAACAGCCCCTTAAATGAAGCTTTCTTT.

This clonotype turned up a few times. The V and J genes are TRBV7-9 and TRBJ1-2, with TRBD1 as a possible D gene (5 bases). The ends were cut back, 7 bases at V and 6 bases at J, with 12 bases in the middle. The CDR3 totals 12 residues. Germline V gene sequence: CDR1 SEHNR, CDR2 FQNEAQ (reference sequence). This chain's CDR3 is CASTYAGNGYTF. The CDR3 region has the DNA TGTGCCAGCACCTACGCAGGGAATGGCTACACCTTC.

The rearrangement links TRBV6-5 to TRBJ1-1; possible D gene TRBD1, 5 bases. Germline loops: CDR1 MNHEY, CDR2 SVGAGI. The length of the CDR3 is 17 residues. V lost 0 bases and J lost 0, with 14 bases in between. The CDR3 reads CASSYSLGTGMNTEAFF. The CDR3 DNA reads as TGTGCCAGCAGTTACTCGCTAGGGACCGGGATGAACACTGAAGCTTTCTTT.

This clonotype was recorded a few times. The V and J genes are TRBV2 and TRBJ2-3, with D possibly being TRBD2 (6 bases). Germline lookup yields CDR1 SNHLY and CDR2 FYNNEI. Trimming removed 5 bases from V and 5 bases from J, with 14 bases in between. The CDR3 extends over 14 amino acids. CDR3 in DNA: TGTGCCAGCAGTTTCCTCGGAGGGCGAGATACGCAGTATTTT. This gives the protein CASSFLGGRDTQYF.